A single sample is the source of the 7 T cell receptor beta chains below, sequenced in a study of T cell repertoires in cytomegalovirus infection (dated by TCRdb to the late 2010s). The treatment or condition tag for this specimen amounts to: in vitro stimulation with specific CMV peptide epitopes to enrich CMV-specific T cells. For these receptors, no antigen is known. This sample was sequenced with an Illumina HiSeq 1500. TCRdb's own reprocessing of the public reads used fastp at Q25 and MiXCR and kept productive beta chains. Under each unique CDR3 protein, matching rows form one entry showing the most common genes and DNA. The sample table contains some 700,000 distinct CDR3 sequences; only one count was recorded for around 35% of them. 18% of the sample comes from the top ten. Material: cultured PBMCs, obtained from culture after CMV antigen stimulation. All receptors come from a human donor in good health (CMV status not recorded). Some clones in this sample may be carry-over from other donors' samples.

In its sample, this clonotype was seen a few times. The chain is built from TRBV11-2 and TRBJ1-2; D possibly corresponds to TRBD1 (5 bases). The CDR3 contains 16 residues. Per germline, CDR1 SGHAT and CDR2 FQNNGV. V lost 3 bases and J lost 2, with 16 bases in between. The CDR3 protein is CASSFSGNQQNYGYTF. In nucleotides, the CDR3 is TGTGCCAGCAGCTTTTCAGGGAACCAGCAAAACTATGGCTACACCTTC.

In its sample, this clonotype was seen a few times. The rearrangement joins TRBV12-3 or TRBV12-4 to TRBJ1-1, with 8 bases identical to TRBD1. The length of the CDR3 is 15 residues. Trimming at V came to 5 bases and at J to 6 bases, leaving 11 bases not matched to a gene. The CDR3 bases are TGTGCCAGCAGTCCCTTGGACAGGGTTTCTGCTGAAGCTTTCTTT. Translated, it gives CASSPLDRVSAEAFF.

The chain recombines TRBV11-3 with TRBJ2-5, with TRBD1 matching over 7 bases. This CDR3 is built from 15 residues. Germline values: CDR1 SGHNT, CDR2 YENEEA. V was pared by 7 bases and J by 4 bases, with 12 bases of the junction left unmatched. CDR3 DNA: TGTGCCAGCAACCCAAAACAGGGGACGGGAGAGACCCAGTACTTC. Its protein is CASNPKQGTGETQYF.

This sequence joins TRBV4-3 and TRBJ1-1; D gene unclear. Germline V gene sequence: CDR1 LGHNA, CDR2 YSLEER. This CDR3 is 13 amino acids long. V was trimmed by 2 bases and J by 0 bases, leaving 4 bases between them. The CDR3 DNA follows: TGCGCCAGCAGCCAACAGGTGAACACTGAAGCTTTCTTT. Translation: CASSQQVNTEAFF.

This chain uses TRBV20-1 with TRBJ2-3; D possibly matches TRBD1 or TRBD2 (5 bases each). V lost 6 bases to trimming and J lost 7 bases, with 17 bases between them. CDR1 and CDR2 (germline): DFQATT, SNEGSKA (reference sequence). CDR3 length: 13 residues. The CDR3: CSASRDPPNTQYF. The CDR3 DNA reads TGCAGTGCCAGTCGGGACCCCCCGAATACGCAGTATTTT.

This clonotype turned up a few times. V usage is TRBV6-2 or TRBV6-3 and J usage is TRBJ1-2, with D possibly matching TRBD1 (5 bases). CDR3 size: 13 residues. V was clipped by 7 bases and J by 5 bases, with 14 bases between them. Germline V gene data show CDR1 as MNHEY and CDR2 as SVGEGT. The CDR3 sequence is CASTPRGGYGYTF. The CDR3 region has the DNA TGTGCCAGCACCCCACGCGGGGGATATGGCTACACCTTC.

This clonotype was observed a few times. The chain carries TRBV18 and TRBJ2-7, with 7 bases that match TRBD1. With 3 bases clipped from V and 3 bases from J, the junction kept 11 bases outside the gene matches. Germline CDR1 KGHSH, CDR2 LQKENI. The CDR3 runs 16 residues. CDR3 DNA: TGTGCCAGCTCACCTAGTTCGGGGTCAGGGGGCTACGAGCAGTACTTC. It encodes CASSPSSGSGGYEQYF.